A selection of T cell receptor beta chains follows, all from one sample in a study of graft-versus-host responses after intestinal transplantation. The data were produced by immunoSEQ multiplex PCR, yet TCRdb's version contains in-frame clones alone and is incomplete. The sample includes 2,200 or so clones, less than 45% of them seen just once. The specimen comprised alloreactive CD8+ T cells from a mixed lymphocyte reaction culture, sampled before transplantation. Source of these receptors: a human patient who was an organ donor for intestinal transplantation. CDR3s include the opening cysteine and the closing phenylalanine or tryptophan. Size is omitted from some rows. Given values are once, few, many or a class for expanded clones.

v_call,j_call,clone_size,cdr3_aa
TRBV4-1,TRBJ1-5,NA,CASSPQGTGQPQHF
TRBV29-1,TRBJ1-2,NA,CSVLRAVANYGYTF
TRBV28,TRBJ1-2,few,CASSLGGDSNYGYTF
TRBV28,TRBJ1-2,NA,CASSLPQGLPYGYTF
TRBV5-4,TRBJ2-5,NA,CASSYQETQYF
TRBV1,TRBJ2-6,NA,CTSSSRRCAQSRANVLTF
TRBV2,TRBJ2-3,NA,CASSRSEGVDTQYF
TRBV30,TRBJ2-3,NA,CAWGDSWADTQYF
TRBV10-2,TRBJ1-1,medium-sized,CASSVEGNTEAFF
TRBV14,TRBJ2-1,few,CASSQVGLYNEQFF
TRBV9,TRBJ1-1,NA,CASSVGGGRGLITEAFF
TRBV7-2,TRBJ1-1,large,CASSPIGGGATNTEAFF
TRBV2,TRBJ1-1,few,CASTHNPGAGAFF
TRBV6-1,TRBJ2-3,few,CASSEALYRDRDTDTQYF
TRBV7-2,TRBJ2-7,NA,CASSPSYEQYF
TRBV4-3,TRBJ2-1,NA,CASSQVAGKYNEQFF
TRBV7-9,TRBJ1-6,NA,CASSTTDNYNSPLHF
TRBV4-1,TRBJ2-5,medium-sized,CASSQVVAQETQYF
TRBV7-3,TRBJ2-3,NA,CASSQTGGVSAQYF
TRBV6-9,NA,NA,CASTTGNSYEQYF
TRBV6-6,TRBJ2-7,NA,CASSYGGHLYEQYF
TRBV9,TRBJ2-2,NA,CASSERSYTGELFF
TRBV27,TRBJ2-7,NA,CASSLNIQGWGEQYF
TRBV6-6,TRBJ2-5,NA,CASSLQGKETQYF